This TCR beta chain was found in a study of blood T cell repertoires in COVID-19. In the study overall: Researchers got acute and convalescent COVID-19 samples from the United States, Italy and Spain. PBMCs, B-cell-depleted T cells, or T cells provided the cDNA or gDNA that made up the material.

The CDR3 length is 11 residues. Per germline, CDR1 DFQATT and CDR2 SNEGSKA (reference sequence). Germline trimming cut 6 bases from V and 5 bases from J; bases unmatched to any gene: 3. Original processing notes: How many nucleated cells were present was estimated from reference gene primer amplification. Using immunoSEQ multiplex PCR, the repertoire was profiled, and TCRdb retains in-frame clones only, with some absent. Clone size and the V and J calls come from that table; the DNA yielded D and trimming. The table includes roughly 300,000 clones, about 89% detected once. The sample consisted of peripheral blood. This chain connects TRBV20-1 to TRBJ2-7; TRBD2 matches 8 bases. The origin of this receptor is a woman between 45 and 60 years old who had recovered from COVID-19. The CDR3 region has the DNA TGCAGTGCCCCGGGGGGGAACGAGCAGTACTTC. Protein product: CSAPGGNEQYF.